This T cell receptor beta chain derives from a study of CD8+ T cells in alopecia areata. Study in general: After 6 to 18 months of tofacitinib, follow-up continued 6 months off drug. Whole-study results and caveats: Between patients, shared TCR sequences were less clear than in mice. This was possibly due in part to HLA diversity in the patient population. A large proportion of expanded lesional clones were detected persisting in scalp and blood during tofacitinib.

In each case, RNA was isolated and then reverse transcribed into cDNA as the sequencing template. Generated by immunoSEQ multiplex PCR, the TCRdb table keeps only in-frame clones and is missing some. The sample consists of about 90,000 clones, 44% of them appearing once. Treatment reported: oral pan-JAK inhibitor, 5-10 mg twice daily. PBMCs served as the source from which CD4+ and CD8+ T cells were sorted. As concerns this clone: Its antigen remains unidentified.

This TCR was recovered from a human donor with alopecia areata. This specimen consisted of CD8+ T cells sorted from blood, obtained at week 24, from a patient treated with tofacitinib.

CDR3 region: CASSTSVASGIQYF. CDR3 in DNA: TGCGCCAGCAGCACGTCGGTGGCCTCGGGCATTCAGTACTTC. The chain uses TRBV5-1 and TRBJ2-4; D gene uncertain. Trimming removed 4 bases from V and 9 bases from J, with 17 bases in between. This CDR3 is built from 14 residues. The germline gives CDR1 SGHRS, CDR2 YFSETQ.